This T cell receptor beta chain originates from a study of T cell responses to AZD1222 COVID-19 vaccine. TCRdb's table, derived via immunoSEQ multiplex PCR, lists solely in-frame clones and lacks some. The sample consists of under 150,000 clones, 90% of them appearing once. Overall study results and limits: Just a handful of AZD1222 recipients were seropositive at baseline.

Germline V gene sequence: CDR1 MDHEN, CDR2 SYDVKM. The ends were cut back, 5 bases at V and 1 base at J, with 8 bases in the middle. The CDR3 spans 14 residues. For this clone: Its antigen remains unknown.

The V and J genes are TRBV28 and TRBJ2-2; tentative D call: TRBD1 (7 bases). This TCR came from an adult in good health. Sequences were derived from peripheral blood, sampled on day 0 of AZD1222 vaccination. CDR3 nucleotide sequence: TGTGCCAGCAGTCAGGGGGGGAACACCGGGGAGCTGTTTTTT. Its protein product is CASSQGGNTGELFF.